This entry is about one T cell receptor beta chain. The sample is drawn from a study of blood T cell repertoires in COVID-19. Whole-study context: Acute-phase and convalescent COVID-19 samples originated in the United States, Italy and Spain.

Methods used by the authors: How many nucleated cells were present was estimated from reference gene primer amplification. The data were produced by immunoSEQ multiplex PCR, yet TCRdb's version contains in-frame clones alone and is incomplete. The V and J calls and the clone size are those of that table, but D and trimming were determined from the DNA. The table records about 130,000 clones, about 89% of them present only once. This CDR3 comprises 13 residues. Germline assignment: CDR1 SGHTA and CDR2 FQGNSA. V lost 3 bases and J lost 2, with 6 bases in between. The source is a man in his 60s with active or convalescent COVID-19. Sequenced sample: peripheral blood. V is TRBV7-2 and J is TRBJ2-3; D gene unclear. CDR3 sequence (DNA): TGTGCCAGCAGCTTCGGGTACACAGATACGCAGTATTTT. Translation gives CASSFGYTDTQYF.